A selection of T cell receptor beta chains follows, all from one sample in a study of blood T cell repertoires in COVID-19. Sequencing was performed with immunoSEQ multiplex PCR; in TCRdb, only in-frame clones are kept and a portion is missing. The table shows 180,000 or so clones, with 75% to 90% occurring only once. The sequenced material came from peripheral blood. The receptor set was obtained from a human donor with active or convalescent COVID-19. The donor label of this sample is uncertain. The conserved cysteine and the conserved F or W are not part of the CDR3 here. Fields, in order: V gene, J gene, CDR3 protein.

v_gene: TRBV9; j_gene: TRBJ1-4; CDR3aa: ASSGGDEKLF
v_gene: TRBV7-9; j_gene: TRBJ2-1; CDR3aa: ASSLGRQGDEQF
v_gene: TRBV9; j_gene: TRBJ2-7; CDR3aa: ASSVYAGGNEQY
v_gene: TRBV10-1; j_gene: TRBJ2-7; CDR3aa: ASSESLAEPEYEQY
v_gene: TRBV30; j_gene: TRBJ2-3; CDR3aa: AWSYSSPLVY
v_gene: TRBV6-5; j_gene: TRBJ1-3; CDR3aa: ASSSRPGGNTIY
v_gene: TRBV11-2; j_gene: TRBJ2-2; CDR3aa: ASSLVSGGNTGELF
v_gene: TRBV5-1; j_gene: TRBJ2-1; CDR3aa: ASSPTSGFEQF
v_gene: TRBV24-1; j_gene: TRBJ2-1; CDR3aa: ATSDGTPYNEQF
v_gene: TRBV6-5; j_gene: TRBJ2-7; CDR3aa: ASRDRDRPTRQY
v_gene: TRBV28; j_gene: TRBJ1-5; CDR3aa: ASSPWDFSNQPQH
v_gene: TRBV2; j_gene: TRBJ2-5; CDR3aa: ASSDTSGVHGAQY
v_gene: TRBV5-5; j_gene: TRBJ2-5; CDR3aa: ASSSGEGGPLETQY
v_gene: TRBV3-1/TRBV3-2; j_gene: TRBJ2-7; CDR3aa: ASRRTGGAPREGLYEQY
v_gene: TRBV25-1; j_gene: TRBJ1-1; CDR3aa: ASSDPMGADTEAF
v_gene: TRBV6-1; j_gene: TRBJ1-6; CDR3aa: ASSGSGTRPNYFGSPLH
v_gene: TRBV14; j_gene: TRBJ1-2; CDR3aa: ASSQKRGQAYGYT
v_gene: TRBV3-1/TRBV3-2; j_gene: TRBJ2-1; CDR3aa: ASSQVAGGPREQF
v_gene: TRBV7-9; j_gene: TRBJ2-3; CDR3aa: ASSFRTSGATDTQY
v_gene: TRBV5-4; j_gene: TRBJ2-3; CDR3aa: ASSSGTLDGTDTQY
v_gene: TRBV11-2; j_gene: TRBJ2-2; CDR3aa: ASSPRDRVNTGELF
v_gene: TRBV7-9; j_gene: TRBJ2-4; CDR3aa: ASSSSGNIQY